This T cell receptor beta chain appears in the sequencing data of a study of blood T cells in healthy people across ages. The germline CDR1 and CDR2 sequences are SEHNR and FQNEAQ (reference sequence). V was shortened by 5 bases and J by 3 bases, with 9 bases between the two germline ends. The CDR3 length is 13 residues. This clonotype turned up a few times. The second PCR ran roughly 6 to 12 cycles with a sample-barcoded 5' primer and J-beta primers. Each CDR3 protein gets one entry after TCRdb re-called the 5' RACE reads with MiXCR. Among 380,000 or so distinct CDR3 sequences listed, about 55% were seen once.

Sequencing was performed on blood. The chain uses TRBV7-9 and TRBJ2-3; no definite D call. The sequence was collected from a man in his 60s in good health. For the CDR3, the DNA is TGTGCCAGCAGCACAGAGCTTACAGATACGCAGTATTTT. Translated, it gives CASSTELTDTQYF.